Sequencing of this T cell receptor beta chain was carried out in a study of PD-L1 blockade in urothelial cancer. Measured with immunoSEQ multiplex PCR; TCRdb has only the in-frame clones, and not every one. The table lists about 88,000 clones, 90% to 95% of them singletons, with over 9% in the top ten. The trim removed 6 bases at V and 4 bases at J, leaving 2 bases unmatched. Germline lookup yields CDR1 SNHLY and CDR2 FYNNEI. The CDR3 is made up of 14 amino acids. The sample consisted of PBMCs, taken around atezolizumab (anti-PD-L1) treatment. The chain uses TRBV2 and TRBJ2-3, with 12 bases fitting TRBD2. The receptor was derived from a man aged 55 to 70 with urothelial cancer. The CDR3 sequence is CASSPSGGADTQYF. The CDR3 DNA follows: TGTGCCAGCAGCCCTAGCGGGGGGGCAGATACGCAGTATTTT.